The 18 T cell receptor beta chains below all came from one sample that was sequenced in a study of T cells in Graves' hyperthyroidism and ophthalmopathy. Amplification of TCR beta CDR3 regions was performed using RNA transcripts as template. A set of HTBI primers served as the primers for a first-round RT-PCR of the TCR CDR3. Each CDR3 protein gets one entry after TCRdb re-called the multiplex PCR reads with MiXCR. The sample consists of 650,000 to 700,000 distinct CDR3 sequences, 17% of them appearing once. Sequencing was performed on blood. The receptors were sampled from a man between 50 and 59 years old with Graves' hyperthyroidism.

In this sample, this clonotype turned up a few times. The chain is built from TRBV5-1 and TRBJ2-3, with D possibly being TRBD2 (6 bases). The CDR3 contains 15 residues. Germline loops: CDR1 SGHRS, CDR2 YFSETQ. V was shortened by 0 bases and J by 0 bases, with 8 bases between the two germline ends. The CDR3: CASSLVAASTDTQYF. CDR3 coding DNA: TGCGCCAGCAGCTTGGTAGCGGCTAGCACAGATACGCAGTATTTT.

Only a few counts were recorded for this clonotype. This chain links TRBV5-6 with TRBJ1-1; no reliable D call. The CDR3 contains 16 residues. Germline CDR1 SGHDT, CDR2 YYEEEE. V lost 1 base and J lost 1, with 14 bases in between. DNA of the CDR3: TGTGCCAGCAGCTTGCCCCGAGTGAGGACGAACACTGAAGCTTTCTTT. It codes for CASSLPRVRTNTEAFF.

In this sample, this clonotype turned up many times. The chain has TRBV11-2 and TRBJ1-1; no clear D gene. Germline V gene sequence: CDR1 SGHAT, CDR2 FQNNGV. V was cut by 3 bases and J by 7 bases, with 21 bases left in between. The CDR3 length is 16 residues. This CDR3 is CASSFFPPGRSDEAFF. CDR3 in DNA: TGTGCCAGCAGCTTTTTTCCCCCCGGACGGTCCGATGAAGCTTTCTTT.

This clonotype turned up a few times. The chain carries TRBV4-2 and TRBJ2-1; the match to TRBD1 covers 7 bases. Per the germline V gene, CDR1 is LGHNA and CDR2 is YNFKEQ. This CDR3 region has 15 residues. Losses at the gene ends were 4 bases for V and 3 bases for J; bases not matched to a gene: 6. The CDR3 loop reads CASSLGQDFYNEQFF. The CDR3 nucleotides are TGTGCCAGCAGCCTCGGACAGGACTTCTACAATGAGCAGTTCTTC.

On this clonotype: At one of its ends the junction is not consistent with the germline gene, which may arise from a read error. The V and J genes are TRBV5-1 and TRBJ2-1, with 8 nucleotides matching TRBD2. Germline CDR1 reads SGHRS; CDR2 reads YFSETQ. This CDR3 has 15 residues. In nucleotides, the CDR3 is TGCGACAGCAGCTTGTCCGGGACTAGTTACAATGAGCAGTTCTTC. Translated: CDSSLSGTSYNEQFF.

The V call is TRBV2, the J call TRBJ2-7, with 9 bases fitting TRBD2. CDR3 length: 15 amino acids. Trimming took 8 bases from V and 0 from J; bases not matched to a gene: 8. Germline lookup yields CDR1 SNHLY and CDR2 FYNNEI. The CDR3 DNA follows: TGTGCCAGCTCGCCCTCGACTAGCGGCTCCTACGAGCAGTACTTC. Encoded protein: CASSPSTSGSYEQYF.

In its sample, this clonotype was seen many times. V usage is TRBV2 and J usage is TRBJ1-2, with TRBD1 matching 7 bases. After removal of 4 bases from V and 7 bases from J, the junction contained 0 bases not matched to a gene. This CDR3 has 11 residues. Looked up from germline, CDR1 is SNHLY and CDR2 is FYNNEI. For the CDR3, the DNA is TGTGCCAGCAGTGGACAGGGTGGCTACACCTTC. This encodes CASSGQGGYTF.

There are a few counts of this clonotype. This chain links TRBV7-9 with TRBJ1-3, with 10 bases identical to TRBD1. Germline V lookup: CDR1 SEHNR, CDR2 FQNEAQ (reference sequence). The CDR3 sequence is 17 residues long. J was trimmed by 0 bases and V by 2 bases; bases with no gene match: 4. CDR3 in DNA: TGTGCCAGCAGCTTACTGGGACAGGGGCACTCTGGAAACACCATATATTTT. The encoded protein is CASSLLGQGHSGNTIYF.

This clonotype was detected ten times or more. The CDR3 DNA sequence: TGCGCCAGCAGTGGATCTGACGGAGGCGGGGGGATTAGCACAGATACGCAGTATTTT. It yields the protein CASSGSDGGGGISTDTQYF. The chain joins TRBV10-1 to TRBJ2-3; TRBD2 aligns across 8 bases. This CDR3 contains 19 residues. Looked up from germline, CDR1 is WNHNN and CDR2 is SYGVQD (reference sequence). The ends lost 4 bases at V and 0 bases at J; junction bases unmatched: 15.

In this sample, this clonotype turned up many times. The V and J genes are TRBV27 and TRBJ2-1; D is perhaps TRBD1 (6 bases). V was clipped by 6 bases and J by 0 bases, with 15 bases between them. Germline CDR1 and CDR2: MNHEY and SMNVEV (reference sequence). There are 16 residues in the CDR3. CDR3 in amino acids: CASRVRTESSYNEQFF. In nucleotides, the CDR3 is TGTGCCAGCAGAGTTCGGACAGAAAGCTCCTACAATGAGCAGTTCTTC.

This clonotype came up many times. The CDR3 here is CASSLFASSYEQYF. The CDR3 nucleotides read TGTGCCAGCAGTTTATTTGCGAGCTCCTACGAGCAGTACTTC. This sequence joins TRBV27 and TRBJ2-7, with unresolved D. The germline V gene has CDR1 MNHEY and CDR2 SMNVEV (reference sequence). Trimming left V 1 base short and J 0 bases short, with 7 bases between. This CDR3 spans 14 amino acids.

In its sample, this clonotype was seen many times. The chain combines TRBV5-1 with TRBJ2-1; possible D gene TRBD2, 5 bases. Trimming pared 0 bases from V and 0 bases from J, leaving 13 bases between. The CDR3 runs 17 residues. Germline V gene data show CDR1 as SGHRS and CDR2 as YFSETQ. This chain's CDR3 is CASSLGSGFSSYNEQFF. The CDR3 DNA reads as TGCGCCAGCAGCTTGGGGTCGGGGTTTAGCTCCTACAATGAGCAGTTCTTC.

This clonotype was seen only a few times. This rearrangement joins TRBV6-2 or TRBV6-3 to TRBJ2-3, with 11 nucleotides matching TRBD2. V shed 7 bases and J 0 bases; nucleotides not matched to a gene: 12. This CDR3 is built from 18 residues. Germline values: CDR1 MNHEY, CDR2 SVGEGT. The CDR3 spells CASTETSGRRYSTDTQYF. The CDR3, as DNA: TGTGCCAGCACCGAAACTAGCGGGAGACGTTATAGCACAGATACGCAGTATTTT.

This clonotype was seen only a few times. V gene TRBV6-1 combines with J gene TRBJ2-7, with TRBD2 matching over 7 bases. The CDR3 is 14 amino acids. V dropped 4 bases and J dropped 3; count of bases not matched to a gene: 6. The germline gives CDR1 MNHNS, CDR2 SASEGT. CDR3 loop: CASSAHGGFYEQYF. DNA of the CDR3: TGTGCCAGCAGTGCACACGGGGGGTTCTACGAGCAGTACTTC.

V is TRBV3-1 and J is TRBJ2-1; D unresolved. With 5 bases removed from V and 9 bases from J, the gap between germline ends came to 17 bases. This CDR3 region has 14 residues. CDR1 is LGHDT, CDR2 YNNKEL, per germline (reference sequence). The DNA for the CDR3 is TGTGCCAGCAGCTTAAGACTGAATAGTGGTGAGCAGTTCTTC. It is translated as CASSLRLNSGEQFF.

This rearrangement joins TRBV4-3 to TRBJ2-3; the match to TRBD2 covers 11 bases. From germline, CDR1 is LGHNA and CDR2 YSLEER. J lost 4 bases, V lost 0 bases, and 18 bases had no gene match. The CDR3 totals 21 residues. CDR3: CASSQDDSYSLAGAPADTQYF. Here the CDR3 DNA reads TGCGCCAGCAGCCAAGATGACAGTTATTCACTAGCGGGAGCACCCGCAGATACGCAGTATTTT.

With respect to this clonotype: This may stem from a read error, because a much larger clone lies one nucleotide away. The CDR3 region has the DNA TGTGCCATCAGTCCAACTAGCGGGAGGAACGAGCAGTACTTC. Translating gives CAISPTSGRNEQYF. V and J are TRBV10-3 and TRBJ2-7, with TRBD2 identical over 12 bases. The CDR3 extends over 14 amino acids. The germline V gene has CDR1 ENHRY and CDR2 SYGVKD. V was clipped by 5 bases and J by 5 bases; unmatched bases: 4.

In nucleotides, the CDR3 is TGTGCCAGTTCAGTCGGTTTTTATAGCAATCAGCCCCAGCATTTT. Protein product: CASSVGFYSNQPQHF. The chain recombines TRBV19 with TRBJ1-5; D not resolved. Germline CDR1 LNHDA, CDR2 SQIVND (reference sequence). This CDR3 is built from 15 residues. V was trimmed by 8 bases and J by 0 bases, leaving 14 bases between them.